Below, 8 T cell receptor beta chains from the same sample are listed, as sequenced in a study of post-analysis software for immune sequencing data. Study conclusions and caveats: Patients carried several TRBV segments more frequently than controls did, and TRBV5-6, TRBV5-1 and TRBV20-1 were among them.

The antigens these receptors bind are not known. Prepared libraries of TCR beta cDNA carried unique molecular identifiers. TCRdb ran MiXCR on the PCR reads and lists one entry per CDR3 protein. This sample has more than 450,000 distinct CDR3 sequences, with around a third found just once. Sequencing was performed on blood. These receptors were collected from a girl younger than 18 with multiple sclerosis.

J is TRBJ2-3 and V is TRBV20-1, with TRBD1 as a possible D gene (6 bases). This CDR3 is built from 15 residues. From germline, CDR1 is DFQATT and CDR2 SNEGSKA (reference sequence). The V and J ends lost 5 bases and 0 bases respectively, with 15 bases between them. CDR3 nucleotides: TGCAGTGCTGGCCGAGGGGGAGCTAGCACAGATACGCAGTATTTT. This encodes CSAGRGGASTDTQYF.

The chain carries TRBV13 and TRBJ2-1; a possible D gene is TRBD2 (7 bases). V lost 3 bases to trimming and J lost 9 bases, with 18 bases between them. The CDR3 covers 15 residues. Germline CDR1 is PRHDT and CDR2 is FYEKMQ (reference sequence). CDR3: CASSLSRGGATEQFF. CDR3 bases: TGTGCCAGCAGCTTGTCTAGGGGGGGGGCCACTGAGCAGTTCTTC. Filled out from reference TRBV13 and TRBJ2-1, the complete variable domain reads AAGVIQSPRHLIKEKRETATLKCYPIPRHDTVYWYQQGPGQDPQFLISFYEKMQSDKGSIPDRFSAQQFSDYHSELNMSSLELGDSALYFCASSLSRGGATEQFFGPGTRLTVL.

Comment on this clonotype: Just one base apart from a much larger clone, this may be a read error. The V and J genes are TRBV11-2 and TRBJ2-7, with unresolved D. Germline-derived CDR1 and CDR2 are SGHAT and FQNNGV. This CDR3 comprises 13 residues. CDR3 sequence: CAGSLDGAYEQYF. CDR3 in DNA: TGTGCCGGCAGCTTAGATGGAGCGTACGAGCAGTACTTC.

J is TRBJ2-4 and V is TRBV13, with 10 bases identical to TRBD1. The DNA end favors TRBJ2-7, so the J call may be wrong. The CDR3 runs to 14 residues. The germline gives CDR1 PRHDT, CDR2 FYEKMQ (reference sequence). The CDR3 DNA follows: TGTGCCAGCAGCTCGACAGGGGGCATCTACGAGCAGTACTTC. Its translation is CASSSTGGIYEQYF.

This clonotype came up once. One end of the junction fails to match germline, which may point to a read error. The chain combines TRBV20-1 with TRBJ1-2; 7 bases line up with TRBD1. The germline gives CDR1 DFQATT, CDR2 SNEGSKA (reference sequence). The CDR3 has 13 residues. DNA for the CDR3: TGCAGTGCTAGACTGGGGACAGAGGCAGGCTGCACCTTC. Protein: CSARLGTEAGCTF.

A few counts support this clonotype. Written as DNA, the CDR3 is TGCAGTGCTAGGCGAGTAGCCGAAGAGACCCAGTACTTC. This sequence encodes CSARRVAEETQYF. J is TRBJ2-4 and V is TRBV20-1; D remains ambiguous. The J call may be in error: the DNA end matches TRBJ2-5 better. The CDR3 consists of 13 residues. Germline lookup yields CDR1 DFQATT and CDR2 SNEGSKA (reference sequence).

The chain carries TRBV7-9 and TRBJ1-2; D gene unclear. Germline CDR1 is SEHNR and CDR2 is FQNEAQ (reference sequence). The CDR3 spans 14 residues. V was trimmed by 2 bases and J by 2 bases, leaving 9 bases between them. CDR3 sequence (DNA): TGTGCCAGCAGCTTACATGCAGCAAACTATGGCTACACCTTC. Its protein is CASSLHAANYGYTF.

The rearrangement links TRBV25-1 to TRBJ2-5; either TRBD1 or TRBD2 may supply D (6 bases each). V gave up 1 base and J gave up 2 bases, with 20 bases separating them. Germline V gives CDR1 MGHDK, CDR2 SYGVNS. This CDR3 is built from 18 residues. CDR3: CASSELIPRGLLQETQYF. The DNA of the CDR3 is TGTGCCAGCAGTGAATTGATCCCCCGGGGGCTTTTGCAAGAGACCCAGTACTTC.